Presented here are 21 T cell receptor beta chains from one specimen sequenced in a study of a mutant IDH1 vaccine in newly diagnosed glioma. Noted time point: baseline, week 1 (first vaccination visit). Documented treatment: pre-vaccination baseline after standard-of-care therapy. Data came from immunoSEQ multiplex PCR; TCRdb stores just in-frame clones and leaves some out. The profile covers roughly 38,000 clones, with roughly 89% appearing a single time and approximately 20% taken by the ten largest. Specimen: PBMCs, collected from a glioma patient treated with radiotherapy, temozolomide or both. The receptors here all came from a man between 18 and 35 years old with glioma.

The chain is built from TRBV28 and TRBJ1-5; TRBD1 might be the D (6 bases). The germline gives CDR1 MDHEN, CDR2 SYDVKM. This CDR3 spans 13 amino acids. The V gene lost 7 bases and the J gene lost 6 bases, with 13 bases spanning the gap. The CDR3 nucleotides read TGTGCCAGCAACACAGGGTCGGCTCAGCCCCAGCATTTT. This encodes CASNTGSAQPQHF.

As DNA, the CDR3 is TGCGCCAGCAGCAAGGGGACAGGACAAGAGACCCAGTACTTC. As protein: CASSKGTGQETQYF. The chain is built from TRBV5-1 and TRBJ2-5, with 8 bases matching TRBD1. This CDR3 region has 14 residues. Germline V gene lookup returns CDR1 SGHRS and CDR2 YFSETQ. J gave up 2 bases and V 4 bases, and 4 bases lay outside the gene matches. Combining the CDR3 with reference TRBV5-1 and TRBJ2-5 gives the whole variable domain KAGVTQTPRYLIKTRGQQVTLSCSPISGHRSVSWYQQTPGQGLQFLFEYFSETQRNKGNFPGRFSGRQFSNSRSEMNVSTLELGDSALYLCASSKGTGQETQYFGPGTRLLVL.

The J gene is TRBJ2-3, the V gene TRBV4-3, with TRBD1 matching 9 bases. CDR3 length: 18 amino acids. With V trimmed by 1 base and J by 2 bases, 10 bases remained unmatched. Germline V gives CDR1 LGHNA, CDR2 YSLEER. The CDR3 sequence: CASSQVTRTGVLTDTQYF. The CDR3 DNA sequence: TGCGCCAGCAGCCAAGTAACACGGACAGGGGTACTCACAGATACGCAGTATTTT.

CDR3 amino acids: CASSSTYQETQYF. Here the CDR3 DNA reads TGTGCCAGCTCATCGACGTACCAAGAGACCCAGTACTTC. The chain is built from TRBV18 and TRBJ2-5, with D unclear. Trimming shortened V by 5 bases and J by 0 bases, and 7 bases separated the two germline ends. CDR1 and CDR2 (germline): KGHSH, LQKENI. CDR3 length: 13 amino acids.

The chain has TRBV2 and TRBJ2-3, with 9 bases matching TRBD1. In germline, CDR1 is SNHLY, CDR2 FYNNEI. Unmatched junction bases numbered 1, after V lost 6 bases and J lost 3 bases. The CDR3 runs to 13 residues. Here the CDR3 reads CASRDRGTDTQYF. In DNA form, the CDR3 reads TGTGCCAGCAGGGACAGGGGTACAGATACGCAGTATTTT.

The rearrangement uses TRBV28 and TRBJ1-6; unclear D gene. Trimming removed 3 bases at V and 10 bases at J, with 13 bases between. Germline V gene sequence: CDR1 MDHEN, CDR2 SYDVKM. The CDR3 covers 14 residues. The DNA of the CDR3 is TGTGCCAGCAGTTTTCAGCGAAGTCTGTCACCCCTCCACTTT. Amino acids: CASSFQRSLSPLHF.

This chain links TRBV10-3 with TRBJ1-5; a possible D gene is TRBD1 (5 bases). The CDR3 is made up of 15 amino acids. V was cut by 5 bases and J by 0 bases, with 11 bases left in between. CDR1 and CDR2 from the germline V gene are ENHRY and SYGVKD. This chain's CDR3 is CAISSTANSNQPQHF. As DNA, the CDR3 is TGTGCCATCAGTTCGACAGCTAATAGCAATCAGCCCCAGCATTTT.

This chain joins TRBV4-3 and TRBJ2-3; 14 positions match TRBD2. Unmatched junction bases numbered 2, after V lost 2 bases and J lost 4 bases. Germline CDR1 reads LGHNA; CDR2 reads YSLEER. The CDR3 has 16 residues. As DNA, the CDR3 is TGCGCCAGCAGCCAATCGGGACTAGCGGGAGCAGATACGCAGTATTTT. It specifies CASSQSGLAGADTQYF.

The chain links TRBV19 to TRBJ1-1; D possibly corresponds to TRBD1 (5 bases). The CDR3 contains 16 residues. Germline V gives CDR1 LNHDA, CDR2 SQIVND (reference sequence). Trimming shortened V by 3 bases and J by 1 base, and 15 bases separated the two germline ends. CDR3 DNA: TGTGCCAGTAGTATTGTCGGGGGGATTAGGAACACTGAAGCTTTCTTT. Protein sequence: CASSIVGGIRNTEAFF.

For the CDR3, the DNA is TGTGCCAGCAGCTTAGCCCTGGGGGCCAACACCGGGGAGCTGTTTTTT. Protein sequence: CASSLALGANTGELFF. This chain links TRBV11-2 with TRBJ2-2, with a weak D call TRBD1 (6 bases). The CDR3 covers 16 residues. From germline, CDR1 is SGHAT and CDR2 FQNNGV. Trimming removed 1 base from V and 2 bases from J, with 11 bases in between.

Note on this clone: A junction end diverges from the germline sequence, so it may reflect a read error. Written as DNA, the CDR3 is TGTGCCAGTAGTTCCCAGGGAGGAAACACCATATATTTT. Its protein is CASSSQGGNTIYF. This chain links TRBV27 with TRBJ1-3; a weak D match, TRBD1 (5 bases). The CDR3 length is 13 residues. The V gene's germline CDR1 is MNHEY and CDR2 SMNVEV (reference sequence).

The chain has TRBV5-1 and TRBJ1-4; 8 bases align to TRBD1. The V segment lost 4 bases and the J segment 6 bases; nucleotides outside the gene matches: 8. CDR1 is SGHRS and CDR2 is YFSETQ in the germline V gene. The CDR3 contains 15 residues. The CDR3 loop is CASSRDGTGDEKLFF. In DNA, the CDR3 is TGCGCCAGCAGCCGTGACGGGACAGGAGATGAAAAACTGTTTTTT.

The chain combines TRBV10-3 with TRBJ2-3; TRBD1 is a possible D gene (6 bases). The germline CDR1 and CDR2 sequences are ENHRY and SYGVKD. The V and J ends lost 6 bases and 0 bases respectively, with 7 bases between them. The CDR3 runs to 13 residues. In DNA, the CDR3 is TGTGCCATCAGCACAGGGAGCACAGATACGCAGTATTTT. This encodes CAISTGSTDTQYF.

CDR3 DNA: TGTGCCAGCAGCTTGGGGCCCGCACCTCAGCCCCAGCATTTT. It translates to CASSLGPAPQPQHF. The rearrangement joins TRBV5-4 to TRBJ1-5; unclear D gene. CDR3 size: 14 residues. Germline V gene lookup returns CDR1 SGHNT and CDR2 YYREEE (reference sequence). V gave up 0 bases and J gave up 6 bases, with 10 bases separating them.

The chain's CDR3 is CASSPSLAGLTDTQYF. CDR3 coding DNA: TGTGCCAGCTCACCATCACTAGCGGGCCTCACAGATACGCAGTATTTT. V usage is TRBV18 and J usage is TRBJ2-3; 9 bases line up with TRBD2. The germline V gene encodes CDR1 KGHSH and CDR2 LQKENI. The CDR3 length is 16 residues. V lost 2 bases to trimming and J lost 2 bases; unmatched junction nucleotides: 5.

The rearrangement uses TRBV4-3 and TRBJ2-1; 12 bases map to TRBD2. The CDR3 runs to 16 residues. V lost 4 bases and J lost 6; bases outside the gene matches: 7. Germline V gene sequence: CDR1 LGHNA, CDR2 YSLEER. The CDR3 is CASSPRTSGDVNEQFF. The DNA for the CDR3 is TGCGCCAGCAGCCCCCGGACTAGCGGGGATGTCAATGAGCAGTTCTTC.

The chain links TRBV7-2 to TRBJ2-4; no definite D call. V was pared by 4 bases and J by 2 bases, with 9 bases between. Per germline, CDR1 SGHTA and CDR2 FQGNSA. The CDR3 consists of 14 residues. CDR3 in amino acids: CASSSGASKNIQYF. The CDR3 DNA reads TGTGCCAGCAGCTCGGGCGCTTCCAAAAACATTCAGTACTTC.

This clone was recorded once. The chain couples TRBV25-1 to TRBJ2-5, with D unclear. The CDR3 runs to 13 residues. Germline loops: CDR1 MGHDK, CDR2 SYGVNS. V gave up 8 bases and J gave up 5 bases, with 15 bases separating them. The CDR3 loop is CASQVETGETQYF. CDR3 DNA sequence: TGTGCCAGCCAAGTCGAAACTGGTGAGACCCAGTACTTC.

This clone was detected once. The rearrangement links TRBV29-1 to TRBJ2-6; D gene uncertain. Germline-derived CDR1 and CDR2 are SQVTM and ANQGSEA. CDR3 length equals 14 residues. V dropped 1 base and J dropped 4 bases, with 8 bases sitting between them. The DNA for the CDR3 is TGCAGCGTTGAAGCTCCCACCGGGGCCAACGTCCTGACTTTC. This gives the protein CSVEAPTGANVLTF.

The chain carries TRBV19 and TRBJ2-2, with TRBD2 matching over 10 bases. This CDR3 comprises 17 residues. V was clipped by 0 bases and J by 4 bases; unmatched bases: 5. Germline V gene data show CDR1 as LNHDA and CDR2 as SQIVND (reference sequence). CDR3 bases: TGTGCCAGTAGTATAGATGTGGCTAGCGGGGGCACCGGGGAGCTGTTTTTT. This gives the protein CASSIDVASGGTGELFF.

The gene calls are TRBV29-1 and TRBJ2-2; 10 bases map to TRBD2. Unmatched junction bases numbered 5, after V lost 7 bases and J lost 6 bases. The CDR3 consists of 13 residues. Germline V CDR1 and CDR2: SQVTM, ANQGSEA. The CDR3 region is CSGKREGAGELFF. The CDR3 DNA is TGCAGCGGGAAGCGGGAGGGAGCCGGGGAGCTGTTTTTT.